This entry is about one T cell receptor (beta chain). From RNA, the CDR3 regions of TCR beta chains were amplified and sequenced. Second-round multiplex PCR came after first-round RT-PCR with HTBI primers. TCRdb reanalysed the multiplex PCR reads using MiXCR and keeps one entry per CDR3 protein. The sample yields about 1.1 million distinct CDR3 sequences, approximately 35% seen once. The entry originates in a study of Graves' ophthalmopathy and Graves' hyperthyroidism. At the level of the study: Stable hyperthyroidism referred to disease that showed no ophthalmopathy within 18 months of follow-up.

Hyperthyroidism patients were newly diagnosed, under 2 months' duration, aged 18 to 65. The V end was cut by 2 bases, the J end by 6 bases, with 8 bases between. The CDR3 covers 13 residues. This sequence was found in an adult man with Graves' hyperthyroidism. The chain is built from TRBV12-3 or TRBV12-4 and TRBJ1-5, with D unresolved. Sample: peripheral blood or thyroid tissue (not recorded which). The CDR3 reads CASSLFRSQPQHF. CDR3 nucleotides: TGTGCCAGCAGTTTATTTCGGAGTCAGCCCCAGCATTTT.